Here is one T cell receptor beta chain with its context. Its specificity is unknown. This specimen belongs to a study of cytomegalovirus exposure and HLA in healthy donors. Every donor was a healthy person donating bone marrow. Researchers ran the PCR with 60 Vbeta and 13 Jbeta primers. The method was immunoSEQ multiplex PCR; TCRdb's version includes in-frame clones alone and lacks a portion of them. The sample lists more than 140,000 clones, around 79% occurring once. Study conclusions and caveats: For presence/absence analyses, sequencing depth was assumed to be roughly uniform across donors. Across donors, most TCRs were seen rarely, yet some public ones were widespread.

The TCR was taken from a man aged 25-45 years in good health and CMV-seropositive. The material sequenced was PBMCs.

CDR3 coding DNA: TGTGCCAGCAGCTTAAGAGGCAGTAACTATGGCTACACCTTC. Encoded protein: CASSLRGSNYGYTF. This chain joins TRBV13 and TRBJ1-2; no clear D. CDR1 is PRHDT and CDR2 is FYEKMQ in the germline V gene (reference sequence). V lost 2 bases and J 1 base, leaving 8 bases between the germline ends. The CDR3 has 14 amino acids.